The 3 T cell receptor beta chains reported below all come from one sample, sequenced in a study of blood T cell repertoires in COVID-19. Here immunoSEQ multiplex PCR was the method, and the copy in TCRdb shows in-frame clones only, minus some. The sample contains a few hundred thousand clones, more than 70% of which appear only once. Sequencing was carried out using peripheral blood. Receptors originate from a man aged 45-65 years with active or convalescent COVID-19.

V is TRBV29-1 and J is TRBJ2-4, with D perhaps TRBD2 (6 bases). CDR1 is SQVTM, CDR2 ANQGSEA, per germline. V was clipped by 0 bases and J by 4 bases, with 19 bases between them. The CDR3 extends over 17 amino acids. This CDR3 reads CSVEDLREVEGKNIQYF. For the CDR3, the DNA is TGCAGCGTTGAAGATCTCAGGGAAGTGGAGGGGAAAAACATTCAGTACTTC. Complete variable domain (other parts from reference TRBV29-1 and TRBJ2-4): SAVISQKPSRDICQRGTSLTIQCQVDSQVTMMFWYRQQPGQSLTLIATANQGSEATYESGFVIDKFPISRPNLTFSTLTVSNMSPEDSSIYLCSVEDLREVEGKNIQYFGAGTRLSVL.

The V and J genes are TRBV10-3 and TRBJ2-7; D might be TRBD1 (6 bases). V was cut by 6 bases and J by 0 bases, with 12 bases left in between. The germline gives CDR1 ENHRY, CDR2 SYGVKD. This CDR3 is built from 14 residues. CDR3: CAIRSQGSSYEQYF. Here the CDR3 DNA reads TGTGCCATCAGGTCACAGGGTTCCTCCTACGAGCAGTACTTC.

The chain links TRBV5-6 to TRBJ1-4, with D uncertain. Trimming removed 0 bases at V and 3 bases at J, with 6 bases between. From germline, CDR1 is SGHDT and CDR2 YYEEEE. The CDR3 length is 14 residues. The CDR3 reads CASSLGLANEKLFF. CDR3 DNA sequence: TGTGCCAGCAGCTTGGGGTTAGCTAATGAAAAACTGTTTTTT.